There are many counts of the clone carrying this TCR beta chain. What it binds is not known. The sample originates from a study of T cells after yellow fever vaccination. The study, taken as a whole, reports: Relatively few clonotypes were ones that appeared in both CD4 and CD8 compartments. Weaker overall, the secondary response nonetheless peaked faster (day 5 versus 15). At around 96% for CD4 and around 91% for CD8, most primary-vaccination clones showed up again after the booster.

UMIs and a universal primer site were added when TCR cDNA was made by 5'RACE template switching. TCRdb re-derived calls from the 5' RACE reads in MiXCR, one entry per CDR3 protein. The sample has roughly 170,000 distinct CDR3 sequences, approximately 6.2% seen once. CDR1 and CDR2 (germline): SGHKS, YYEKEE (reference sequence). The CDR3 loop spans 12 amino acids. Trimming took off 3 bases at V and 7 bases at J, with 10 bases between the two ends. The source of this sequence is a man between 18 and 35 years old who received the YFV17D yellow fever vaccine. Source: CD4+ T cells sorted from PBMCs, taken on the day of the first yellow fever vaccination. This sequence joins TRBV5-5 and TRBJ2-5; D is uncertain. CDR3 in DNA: TGTGCCAGCAGCTCCCAGATGATGACCCAGTACTTC. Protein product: CASSSQMMTQYF.